This T cell receptor beta chain was captured by sequencing in a study of blood T cell repertoires in COVID-19. The repertoire was sequenced with immunoSEQ multiplex PCR; TCRdb's copy has only in-frame clones and lacks some. Seen here are around 300,000 clones, over 70% observed once, and the top ten hold less than 6.5%. Trimming removed 11 bases at V and 4 bases at J, with 14 bases between. The CDR3 covers 12 residues. Per the germline V gene, CDR1 is MNHEY and CDR2 is SVGAGI. The V gene is TRBV6-5, the J gene TRBJ1-2; tentatively, D is TRBD1 (6 bases). The sequenced sample was PBMCs or T cells enriched from blood (not recorded which). This clonotype originated in a man aged 30 to 45 who had recovered from COVID-19. The CDR3 region is CACGGGGYGYTF. CDR3 in DNA: TGTGCCTGCGGGGGGGGCGGCTATGGCTACACCTTC.